This TCR beta chain was recovered during a study of T cell clonality in common variable immunodeficiency. Study-level findings and limits: Authors noted CVID clonality's cause needs subpopulation repertoire sequencing. CVID subjects showed higher TCRbeta clonality than healthy controls.

Most patients and controls had Caucasian heritage. This clone was seen only a few times. The antigen remains undetermined. The DNA ends 3 residues before the CDR3 does, and the rest of the CDR3 is filled in from the germline J gene. CDR1 is SGHVS, CDR2 FQNEAQ, per germline. V was pared by 7 bases and J by 2 bases, with 13 bases between. CDR3 length: 14 amino acids. Profiled with immunoSEQ multiplex PCR; TCRdb holds only in-frame clones, not every one. Singletons are absent from the sample, which has some 60,000 clones. This clonotype was obtained from a person aged 18-69 years in good health. The sample comprised peripheral blood mononuclear cells. The chain couples TRBV7-8 to TRBJ2-3, with D maybe TRBD2 (6 bases). CDR3 DNA, as far as it was read: TGTGCCAGCACCAATTTAGCGGACACAGATACG. This codes for CASTNLADTDT. The whole CDR3 protein is CASTNLADTDTQYF.